This is a list of T cell receptor beta chains from one sample in a study of blood T cell repertoires in COVID-19. Some clones are missing from TCRdb's copy, which holds only in-frame ones; the method was immunoSEQ multiplex PCR. The data show about 59,000 clones, roughly nine tenths seen once. The sequencing sample was made of peripheral blood. These receptors were collected from a human donor in a cohort sampled during active COVID-19. The CDR3 runs from the conserved cysteine through the conserved F or W. A D gene is named only where the DNA matches it firmly. The listing skips clone size in some rows; elsewhere it reads once, few, many or a size class.

clone_size,d_call,j_call,v_call,cdr3_aa,cdr3_nt
-,TRBD1,TRBJ2-1,TRBV28,CASSLVGTGIAEQFF,TGTGCCAGCAGTTTAGTGGGGACAGGGATAGCGGAGCAGTTCTTC
medium-sized,-,TRBJ2-7,TRBV11-2,CASRSPGGHYEQYF,TGTGCCAGCAGGTCACCGGGCGGGCACTACGAGCAGTACTTC
-,-,TRBJ2-7,TRBV9,CASSGGPLGEQYF,TGTGCCAGCAGCGGTGGGCCCCTTGGCGAGCAGTACTTC
-,TRBD1,TRBJ1-5,TRBV18,CASSPQGTGTQPQHF,TGTGCCAGCTCACCGCAAGGGACAGGGACTCAGCCCCAGCATTTT
-,TRBD2,TRBJ2-5,TRBV11-2,CASNRIAGGRGETQYF,TGTGCCAGCAACCGAATAGCGGGGGGGCGCGGGGAGACCCAGTACTTC
-,-,TRBJ2-5,TRBV29-1,CTSSTGQETQYF,TGCACCTCATCGACAGGCCAAGAGACCCAGTACTTC
-,TRBD1,TRBJ2-1,TRBV23-1,CASKRQGYSYNEQFF,TGCGCCAGCAAAAGACAGGGGTACTCCTACAATGAGCAGTTCTTC
few,TRBD2,TRBJ2-3,TRBV11-2,CASSFLAGTSPGTDTQYF,TGTGCCAGCAGCTTTTTAGCCGGGACTAGCCCTGGGACAGATACGCAGTATTTT
-,TRBD1,TRBJ1-1,TRBV5-1,CASSIRDRVPNTEAFF,TGCGCCAGCAGCATCCGGGACAGGGTGCCGAACACTGAAGCTTTCTTT
-,TRBD2,TRBJ2-3,TRBV6-6,CASKIAGAADTDTQYF,TGTGCCAGCAAAATAGCGGGGGCCGCGGACACAGATACGCAGTATTTT
-,-,TRBJ1-1,TRBV18,CASSPPQGITPAFF,TGTGCCAGCTCCCCTCCGCAGGGGATTACTCCAGCTTTCTTT
-,TRBD1,TRBJ2-1,TRBV19,CASSIIGTVPYNEQFF,TGTGCCAGTAGTATAATCGGGACAGTGCCCTACAATGAGCAGTTCTTC
-,TRBD2,TRBJ2-5,TRBV15,CATSSSLAGGYQETQYF,TGTGCCACCAGCAGCTCCTTAGCGGGGGGGTACCAAGAGACCCAGTACTTC
-,TRBD2,TRBJ2-1,TRBV6-2/TRBV6-3,CASSSSGRVEQFF,TGTGCCAGCAGTTCGAGCGGGAGGGTTGAGCAGTTCTTC
-,-,TRBJ1-2,TRBV28,CASSLNPTPYGYTF,TGTGCCAGCAGTTTAAATCCGACACCCTATGGCTACACCTTC
-,TRBD1,TRBJ2-5,TRBV7-2,CASSSGTANQETQYF,TGTGCCAGCAGCTCCGGGACAGCCAACCAAGAGACCCAGTACTTC
-,TRBD2,TRBJ2-7,TRBV7-2,CASSLGTSGGQYEQYF,TGTGCCAGCAGCTTGGGGACTAGCGGGGGTCAGTACGAGCAGTACTTC
-,-,TRBJ1-1,TRBV6-5,CASSRQDIMNTEAFF,TGTGCCAGCAGCCGACAGGACATAATGAACACTGAAGCTTTCTTT
-,TRBD2,TRBJ2-7,TRBV2,CATSVKGLAGHSYEQYF,TGTGCCACCTCGGTAAAGGGACTAGCGGGACACTCCTACGAGCAGTACTTC
-,-,TRBJ1-2,TRBV29-1,CSVENAGLGYGYTF,TGCAGCGTAGAAAACGCAGGGCTGGGGTATGGCTACACCTTC
-,-,TRBJ1-1,TRBV6-5,CASSMGQETEAFF,TGTGCCAGCAGCATGGGACAAGAAACTGAAGCTTTCTTT
-,-,TRBJ1-3,TRBV30,CAWSGASGNTIYF,TGTGCCTGGAGTGGGGCCTCTGGAAACACCATATATTTT
-,-,TRBJ1-3,TRBV3-1/TRBV3-2,CASSQVATIYF,TGTGCCAGCAGCCAAGTAGCCACCATATATTTT
-,-,TRBJ1-6,TRBV5-1,CASRLDSGKAIPLHF,TGCGCCAGCAGACTTGACTCAGGGAAAGCCATTCCCCTCCACTTT
-,TRBD1,TRBJ1-1,TRBV6-5,CASSYDRASEAFF,TGTGCCAGCAGTTACGACAGGGCCTCTGAAGCTTTCTTT
-,-,TRBJ1-3,TRBV5-5,CASSPVGGSGNTIYF,TGTGCCAGCAGCCCGGTCGGAGGCTCTGGAAACACCATATATTTT
-,-,TRBJ2-3,TRBV9,CASSPGGGDTQYF,TGTGCCAGCAGCCCAGGGGGAGGAGATACGCAGTATTTT
-,TRBD1,TRBJ1-4,TRBV6-5,CASSTLGTGDEKLFF,TGTGCCAGCAGTACCCTCGGGACAGGGGATGAAAAACTGTTTTTT
-,-,TRBJ2-7,TRBV7-2,CASSLKFHSDEQYF,TGTGCCAGCAGCTTAAAGTTCCACTCCGACGAGCAGTACTTC
-,TRBD1,TRBJ1-6,TRBV5-1,CASSSGQGGSYNSPLHF,TGCGCCAGCAGCTCGGGACAGGGCGGCTCCTATAATTCACCCCTCCACTTT
once,-,TRBJ1-1,TRBV2,CASSEVPQNTEAFF,TGTGCCAGCAGTGAAGTCCCACAAAACACTGAAGCTTTCTTT
-,TRBD1,TRBJ1-1,TRBV5-4,CASRPQGAGTEAFF,TGTGCCAGCAGGCCTCAGGGGGCAGGGACTGAAGCTTTCTTT
few,-,TRBJ1-4,TRBV28,CASSPVWSMANEKLFF,TGTGCCAGCAGTCCCGTATGGAGTATGGCTAATGAAAAACTGTTTTTT
-,-,TRBJ1-5,TRBV5-1,CASSLGAGSGNQPQHF,TGCGCCAGCAGCTTGGGGGCAGGGTCTGGCAATCAGCCCCAGCATTTT
-,-,TRBJ1-1,TRBV18,CASSPEGQAFF,TGTGCCAGCTCACCAGAGGGTCAAGCTTTCTTT
-,TRBD2,TRBJ2-7,TRBV19,CASTPGGGYEQYF,TGTGCCAGTACCCCGGGGGGGGGATACGAGCAGTACTTC
-,TRBD2,TRBJ2-5,TRBV3-1/TRBV3-2,CASSQDWGSGATQYF,TGTGCCAGCAGCCAAGATTGGGGTAGCGGGGCGACCCAGTACTTC
-,-,TRBJ1-2,TRBV3-1/TRBV3-2,CASSQGGANYGYTF,TGTGCCAGCAGCCAGGGAGGAGCTAACTATGGCTACACCTTC
-,-,TRBJ2-7,TRBV5-1,CASSLPNYRGGEQYF,TGCGCCAGCAGCTTGCCCAACTACAGGGGAGGCGAGCAGTACTTC
-,-,TRBJ2-5,TRBV11-2,CASSPRGETQYF,TGTGCCAGCAGCCCCAGGGGAGAGACCCAGTACTTC
once,-,TRBJ2-1,TRBV11-2,CASRPGTAVSSYNEQFF,TGTGCCAGCAGACCCGGTACAGCGGTGTCCTCCTACAATGAGCAGTTCTTC
-,TRBD1,TRBJ2-1,TRBV19,CASSQRDRYNEQFF,TGTGCCAGTAGTCAGAGGGACAGATACAATGAGCAGTTCTTC
-,TRBD1,TRBJ1-3,TRBV5-5,CASSTTGGGSGNTIYF,TGTGCCAGCAGCACGACAGGGGGAGGCTCTGGAAACACCATATATTTT
-,TRBD1,TRBJ1-1,TRBV4-3,CASSQFPGTGGNTEAFF,TGCGCCAGCAGCCAATTTCCCGGGACAGGGGGCAACACTGAAGCTTTCTTT
-,TRBD1,TRBJ2-3,TRBV18,CASSPRTGVMDTQYF,TGTGCCAGCTCACCGCGGACAGGGGTCATGGATACGCAGTATTTT
-,-,TRBJ2-3,TRBV5-1,CASSFYLAGTDTQYF,TGCGCCAGCAGCTTCTATCTAGCCGGCACAGATACGCAGTATTTT
-,-,TRBJ2-2,TRBV27,CASSFLEGLYTGELFF,TGTGCCAGCAGTTTTCTAGAGGGCCTTTACACCGGGGAGCTGTTTTTT
once,-,TRBJ1-1,TRBV9,CASSVGSGRTEAFF,TGTGCCAGCAGCGTGGGATCAGGGAGGACTGAAGCTTTCTTT
-,-,TRBJ1-4,TRBV2,CAMTGLATNEKLFF,TGTGCCATGACAGGACTGGCAACTAATGAAAAACTGTTTTTT
-,TRBD1,TRBJ1-1,TRBV7-9,CASSGQGGMNTEAFF,TGTGCCAGCAGCGGACAGGGAGGAATGAACACTGAAGCTTTCTTT
once,TRBD2,TRBJ2-3,TRBV4-1,CASSQGVTSGGGADTQYF,TGCGCCAGCAGCCAAGGGGTGACTAGCGGGGGGGGCGCAGATACGCAGTATTTT
-,TRBD1,TRBJ1-4,TRBV5-1,CASSSGTGTEKLFF,TGCGCCAGCAGCTCCGGGACAGGGACCGAAAAACTGTTTTTT
-,TRBD1,TRBJ1-4,TRBV6-5,CASSQDRGGEKLFF,TGTGCCAGCAGCCAGGACAGGGGGGGCGAAAAACTGTTTTTT
-,TRBD1,TRBJ2-1,TRBV18,CASSPVTGENEQFF,TGTGCCAGCTCACCAGTGACAGGGGAAAATGAGCAGTTCTTC
once,TRBD1,TRBJ1-6,TRBV7-8,CASSNRTGNNSPLHF,TGTGCCAGCAGCAATAGGACAGGGAATAATTCACCCCTCCACTTT
-,TRBD2,TRBJ2-3,TRBV5-4,CASSLEKRGGLRADTQYF,TGTGCCAGCAGCTTGGAAAAGCGGGGGGGCCTCCGAGCAGATACGCAGTATTTT
once,-,TRBJ1-5,TRBV2,CASSGAISNQPQHF,TGTGCCAGCAGTGGGGCCATTAGCAATCAGCCCCAGCATTTT
-,TRBD1,TRBJ1-1,TRBV28,CASSLGTGLKEAFF,TGTGCCAGCAGTTTAGGGACAGGGCTTAAGGAGGCTTTCTTT
-,-,TRBJ2-4,TRBV13,CASSSLTLGVAKNIQYF,TGTGCCAGCAGCTCATTGACCCTCGGGGTGGCCAAAAACATTCAGTACTTC
-,-,TRBJ2-3,TRBV9,CASSVAGISTDTQYF,TGTGCCAGCAGCGTAGCGGGGATTAGCACAGATACGCAGTATTTT